This entry lists 24 T cell receptor beta chains sequenced from one sample in a study of tumor-infiltrating lymphocytes in primary liver carcinoma. Scientists recovered RNA and DNA together from roughly 20-30 mg of unsorted bulk tissue. Constant-region priming of roughly 500 ng total RNA yielded TCR beta cDNA. Nested multiplex PCR, run for three rounds with slightly modified ARM-PCR, yielded TCR beta libraries. The study ran its first two PCR rounds for 9 to 10 cycles each, using TRBV1-TRBV30 forward primers and a C-beta reverse primer. One entry per CDR3 protein results from TCRdb running MiXCR on the multiplex PCR reads. The data hold under 85,000 distinct CDR3 sequences, with around 70% observed a single time. Sequencing input: liver tumor tissue from sampling region 1. Noted subset: tumor region T1, superior pole. These receptors came from a man aged 35-49 years with primary liver carcinoma and hepatitis B virus infection.

The chain links TRBV6-5 to TRBJ2-4; the D gene could be TRBD1 or TRBD2 (6 bases each). Trimming took off 7 bases at V and 0 bases at J, with 25 bases between the two ends. Germline V gives CDR1 MNHEY, CDR2 SVGAGI. CDR3 length: 19 amino acids. The CDR3 DNA follows: TGTGCCAGCAATTCCCTACCGACAAGCGGAGGGGGAGCCAAAAACATTCAGTACTTC. It specifies CASNSLPTSGGGAKNIQYF.

As to this clonotype: Since no conserved phenylalanine or tryptophan closes the CDR3, a read error is the likely cause. The rearrangement links TRBV4-1 to TRBJ1-6; D not resolved. This CDR3 comprises 17 residues. Germline V CDR1 and CDR2: MGHRA, YSYEKL. The V gene lost 4 bases and the J gene lost 0 bases, with 13 bases spanning the gap. This CDR3 reads CASSRPQDRSYNSPLHS. The CDR3 nucleotides are TGCGCCAGCAGCCGACCCCAGGACCGCTCCTATAATTCACCCCTCCACTCT.

For this clonotype: This sequence may be a read error, since a much larger clone differs from it by one base. The J gene is TRBJ2-7, the V gene TRBV19; D assignment may be TRBD1 or TRBD2 (6 bases each). CDR1 and CDR2 (germline): LNHDA, SQIVND (reference sequence). This CDR3 spans 14 amino acids. CDR3 sequence (DNA): TGTGTCAGTAGTATGTCTTGGAGGGACAACGAGCAGTACTTC. Amino acid sequence: CVSSMSWRDNEQYF.

This clonotype appeared many times. The chain joins TRBV12-3 or TRBV12-4 to TRBJ2-7; D may be TRBD1 (5 bases). CDR3 length: 12 residues. V gave up 8 bases and J gave up 2 bases, with 10 bases separating them. CDR3: CASHGRAYEQYF. The CDR3 DNA follows: TGTGCCAGCCACGGCAGGGCCTACGAGCAGTACTTC.

This sequence joins TRBV28 and TRBJ2-7; D might be TRBD2 (6 bases). Germline loops: CDR1 MDHEN, CDR2 SYDVKM. The CDR3 is made up of 15 amino acids. V was pared by 6 bases and J by 9 bases, with 24 bases between. The CDR3 loop reads CASSHIGGVEPGQYF. For the CDR3, the DNA is TGTGCCAGCAGCCATATAGGAGGGGTTGAACCAGGGCAGTACTTC.

The chain carries TRBV2 and TRBJ2-7; 10 nucleotides match TRBD2. This CDR3 comprises 15 residues. J was trimmed by 6 bases and V by 4 bases; bases with no gene match: 9. The germline gives CDR1 SNHLY, CDR2 FYNNEI. For the CDR3, the DNA is TGTGCCAGCAGTGTTTGGGCTAGCGGGAGTAGCGAGCAGTACTTC. Translation: CASSVWASGSSEQYF.

For this clonotype: At one of its ends the junction is not consistent with the germline gene, which may arise from a read error. The chain is built from TRBV7-9 and TRBJ2-7, with TRBD1 matching 8 bases. The CDR3 sequence is 16 residues long. Germline CDR1 is SEHNR and CDR2 is FQNEAQ (reference sequence). DNA for the CDR3: TGTGCAAGCAGCCGTTCCGGACAGGGAGTAATCTACGGGCAGTACTTC. Amino acids: CASSRSGQGVIYGQYF.

Worth noting for this clonotype: A read error is likely, as this CDR3 ends without the conserved phenylalanine or tryptophan. The rearrangement uses TRBV28 and TRBJ2-1; TRBD1 might be the D (5 bases). There are 15 residues in the CDR3. Trimming stripped 10 bases from V and 8 bases from J, with 24 bases between. CDR1 is MDHEN, CDR2 SYDVKM, per germline. The CDR3 reads CATSMGRRPGYEQFL. DNA of the CDR3: TGTGCCACCTCCATGGGGCGGCGCCCTGGCTATGAGCAGTTCTTA.

This clonotype was observed a few times. This may be a read error: a much more frequent sequence differs by one nucleotide. The rearrangement links TRBV5-4 to TRBJ2-7; D not resolved. CDR1 and CDR2 (germline): SGHNT, YYREEE (reference sequence). The CDR3 is 15 residues long. CDR3 in amino acids: CASSLASRRVDEQHF. The CDR3 DNA sequence: TGTGCCAGCAGCTTGGCCAGTCGTAGGGTCGACGAGCAGCACTTC.

This clonotype was picked up a small number of times. The germline gene is not matched at one end of the junction; a read error may be the cause. The rearrangement joins TRBV4-1 to TRBJ2-3; perhaps TRBD2 as D (6 bases). Germline CDR1 reads MGHRA; CDR2 reads YSYEKL. The CDR3 runs 15 residues. CDR3 coding DNA: TGTGCCAGCAGCCAGATCCCTAGCGCGAGCGATATGCAGTATTTT. It encodes CASSQIPSASDMQYF.

For this clonotype: The junction does not match germline at one end; this may be a read error. The chain employs TRBV5-1 and TRBJ1-1, with TRBD1 identical over 10 bases. The CDR3 runs to 17 residues. Germline CDR1 and CDR2: SGHRS and YFSETQ. CDR3 sequence: CVSSHKTGGGGNTEAFF. CDR3 coding DNA: TGCGTCAGCAGTCATAAGACAGGGGGCGGAGGTAACACTGAAGCTTTCTTT.

This clonotype was seen many times. The CDR3 is CASSLLVWGEQFF. CDR3 bases: TGTGCCAGCTCCCTCCTAGTTTGGGGTGAGCAGTTCTTC. This sequence joins TRBV6-1 and TRBJ2-1; D is unresolved. CDR1 and CDR2 from the germline V gene are MNHNS and SASEGT. The CDR3 is made up of 13 amino acids. Trimming took off 8 bases at V and 9 bases at J, with 17 bases between the two ends.

Regarding this clonotype: It may be a read error: a sequence one base away is much more abundant. V usage is TRBV7-9 and J usage is TRBJ2-3; D call uncertain. V shed 7 bases and J shed 2 bases, with 10 bases lying between them. Germline V gene data show CDR1 as SEHNR and CDR2 as FQNEAQ (reference sequence). The CDR3 runs to 13 residues. DNA for the CDR3: TGTGCCAGCATCTCCCAACTCACAGATACGCAGTATTTT. This codes for CASISQLTDTQYF.

The chain has TRBV18 and TRBJ1-2; no reliable D call. V lost 10 bases, J lost 5 bases, and 23 bases lay in between. CDR3 length: 15 amino acids. Germline-derived CDR1 and CDR2 are KGHSH and LQKENI. The CDR3 reads CANSSTAGSVYGYTF. CDR3 DNA sequence: TGTGCCAACTCTTCGACCGCCGGAAGTGTATATGGCTACACCTTC.

This clonotype came up many times. J is TRBJ1-4 and V is TRBV5-6; possibly TRBD1 for D (5 bases). V lost 1 base, J lost 3 bases, and 10 bases lay in between. The CDR3 sequence is 15 residues long. Looked up from germline, CDR1 is SGHDT and CDR2 is YYEEEE. The CDR3 region is CASSLTRGANEKLFF. The CDR3 nucleotides read TGTGCCAGCAGCTTGACGAGGGGAGCTAATGAAAAACTGTTTTTT.

V usage is TRBV12-3 or TRBV12-4 and J usage is TRBJ2-7, with D perhaps TRBD2 (5 bases). V lost 7 bases to trimming and J lost 4 bases, with 20 bases between them. This CDR3 is 15 amino acids long. CDR3 in amino acids: CASNEPGLAFYEQYF. DNA of the CDR3: TGTGCCAGCAACGAACCAGGACTGGCTTTTTACGAGCAGTACTTC.

The count of this clonotype is one. V is TRBV7-9 and J is TRBJ2-1; TRBD1 matches 8 bases. The J segment lost 5 bases and the V segment lost 1 base, leaving 4 bases of the junction unmatched. The CDR3 spans 15 residues. In germline, CDR1 is SEHNR, CDR2 FQNEAQ (reference sequence). For the CDR3, the DNA is TGTGCCAGCAGCTTAGGGGACAGGTTACACAATGAGCAGTTCTTC. Translation: CASSLGDRLHNEQFF.

For this clonotype: The germline gene is not matched at one end of the junction; a read error may be the cause. The V and J genes are TRBV10-3 and TRBJ2-7, with 9 bases that match TRBD2. The CDR3 extends over 15 amino acids. From germline, CDR1 is ENHRY and CDR2 SYGVKD. The CDR3 DNA is TGCGCCATCAGTGAGTCTAGCGGGGACTCTACCGAGCACTACTTC. It encodes CAISESSGDSTEHYF.

Note on this clonotype: The junction departs from the called germline gene at one end, perhaps through a read error. The chain recombines TRBV2 with TRBJ2-7; the D gene is possibly TRBD2 (6 bases). The CDR3 contains 15 residues. The germline CDR1 and CDR2 sequences are SNHLY and FYNNEI. The CDR3 sequence: CAISEGGARGYEQYF. CDR3 coding DNA: TGTGCCATCAGTGAGGGAGGTGCTCGTGGATACGAGCAGTACTTC.

Concerning this clonotype itself: A much larger clone sits a single nucleotide away, making a read error possible. V usage is TRBV12-3 or TRBV12-4 and J usage is TRBJ2-2; TRBD1 might be the D (5 bases). This CDR3 is built from 15 residues. The CDR3 loop is CTSSLGRANTGELFF. CDR3 nucleotide sequence: TGTACCAGCAGTTTGGGCAGGGCAAACACCGGGGAGCTGTTTTTT.

This clonotype was counted only a few times. V usage is TRBV4-1 and J usage is TRBJ2-3; no clear D. The J call may be mistaken, given a closer DNA end match to TRBJ1-5. The CDR3 sequence is 13 residues long. Germline assignment: CDR1 MGHRA and CDR2 YSYEKL. CDR3 in DNA: TGCGCCAGCGTGAAAATTAGCACAGATACGCAGCATTTT. This codes for CASVKISTDTQHF.

With regard to this clonotype: One junction end does not reproduce the germline sequence, and a read error may be involved. The chain links TRBV6-1 to TRBJ2-2; D is possibly TRBD2 (5 bases). The CDR3 spans 14 residues. The V gene's germline CDR1 is MNHNS and CDR2 SASEGT. CDR3 loop: CASRLAYLAGEPFF. CDR3 DNA: TGCGCCAGCAGGCTCGCATATCTGGCCGGGGAGCCGTTTTTT.

The V call is TRBV5-6, the J call TRBJ2-7, with 7 bases aligning to TRBD2. This CDR3 contains 14 residues. The ends lost 10 bases at V and 7 bases at J; junction bases unmatched: 17. Germline lookup yields CDR1 SGHDT and CDR2 YYEEEE. The CDR3, as DNA: TGTGCCGACAGCTTGAGGTACCAAGCGGGGGAGCAGTACTTC. Its translation is CADSLRYQAGEQYF.

With respect to this clonotype: The CDR3 end shows no conserved phenylalanine or tryptophan, and so a read error is likely. This chain connects TRBV5-1 to TRBJ1-2; tentative D call: TRBD1 (5 bases). The CDR3 runs to 13 residues. V was shortened by 2 bases and J by 8 bases, with 13 bases between the two germline ends. CDR1 and CDR2 (germline): SGHRS, YFSETQ. The CDR3 DNA follows: TGCGCCAGCAGCTTAGCGGGGGGAATCGGCTACACCTTG. Encoded protein: CASSLAGGIGYTL.